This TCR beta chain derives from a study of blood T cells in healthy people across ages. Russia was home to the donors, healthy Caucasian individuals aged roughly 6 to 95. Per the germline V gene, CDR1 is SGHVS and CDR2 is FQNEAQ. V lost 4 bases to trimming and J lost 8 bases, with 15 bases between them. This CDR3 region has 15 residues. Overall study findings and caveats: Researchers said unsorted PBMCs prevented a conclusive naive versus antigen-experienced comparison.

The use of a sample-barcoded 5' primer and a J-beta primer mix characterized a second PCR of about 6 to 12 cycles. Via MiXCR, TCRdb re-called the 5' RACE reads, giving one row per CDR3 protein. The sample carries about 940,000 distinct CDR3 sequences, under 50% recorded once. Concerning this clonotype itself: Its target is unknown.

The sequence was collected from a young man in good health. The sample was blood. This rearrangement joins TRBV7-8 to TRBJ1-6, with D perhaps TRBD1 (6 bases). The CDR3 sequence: CASSSEQGPYSPLHF. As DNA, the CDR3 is TGTGCCAGCAGCTCCGAACAGGGTCCGTATTCACCCCTCCACTTT.